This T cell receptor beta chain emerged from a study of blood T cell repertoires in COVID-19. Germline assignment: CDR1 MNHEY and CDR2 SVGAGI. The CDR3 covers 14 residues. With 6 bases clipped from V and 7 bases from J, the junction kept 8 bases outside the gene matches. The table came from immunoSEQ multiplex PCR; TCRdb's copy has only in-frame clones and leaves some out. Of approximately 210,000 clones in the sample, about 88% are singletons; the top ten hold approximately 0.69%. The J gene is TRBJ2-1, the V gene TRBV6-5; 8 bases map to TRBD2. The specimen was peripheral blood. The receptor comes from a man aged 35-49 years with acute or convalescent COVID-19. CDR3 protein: CASRPGGAPNEQFF. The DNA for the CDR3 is TGTGCCAGCAGACCCGGGGGGGCCCCGAATGAGCAGTTCTTC.